The sequence of this T cell receptor (beta chain) was determined in a study of blood T cell repertoires in COVID-19 (dated by TCRdb to the early 2020s). For the wider study: The collaborator samples originated in the United States, Italy and Spain and spanned the acute and convalescent phases of COVID-19. The prospective study material was composed of cDNA or gDNA derived from T cells, B-cell-depleted T cells, or PBMCs. Subjects who had been exposed to COVID-19, were actively infected with it, or had recovered from it provided the deeply sampled blood TCRbeta repertoires that made up the dataset. The repertoires were released in a freely available public database meant as a resource for research on the immune response to SARS-CoV-2. The samples were drawn from two sources: the first 160 participants of the ongoing ImmuneRACE study, and fewer than 1,500 subjects contributed by 6 global collaborators. Sample metadata almost always included a de-identified subject ID, COVID-19 status, age in years and sex. Where available, HLA class I and class II types were obtained from metadata supplied by the sample provider rather than from assay-based typing.

TCRbeta CDR3 regions were amplified from genomic DNA by means of the immunoSEQ Assay, a bias-controlled multiplex PCR. The original methods were these. Nucleated cell counts per sample were estimated from amplification of reference gene primers within the assay. Sequence reads were collapsed and filtered to measure the absolute abundance of every unique TCRbeta CDR3 rearrangement. For each sample, productive Simpson clonality was calculated by taking the square root of Simpson's diversity index across productive rearrangements. TCRdb provides this immuneACCESS table in a form limited to in-frame rearrangements. Some clones are lacking; in checked studies, under half of them reflect an unresolved V gene, and why the rest are absent is not known. V, J and clone size were drawn from that table, and D and trimming were deduced from the DNA. Here the sample has around 150,000 clones; around 85% occur a single time. In total, the top ten clones hold approximately 10% of the sample.

CDR1 and CDR2, looked up from the germline V gene, are SGHNT and YENEEA. The CDR3 runs 16 amino acids, cysteine and phenylalanine included. Kept here is only the CDR3 DNA, which spans 48 bases and is read in frame from base 1. V ends up 4 bases short and J 2 bases short, with an unmatched junction base count of 5. General findings and caveats noted by the study authors: Clinical and demographic metadata were provided uncurated, with the amount varying by source and participant.

Concerning this clone itself: What this receptor recognizes is not known. The input lacks base qualities; no much larger clone sits a single base away. Other DNA sequences in this sample translate to the same CDR3.

Whole blood was collected in K2EDTA tubes by collaborating institutions according to the institutions' own protocols. For TCRbeta analysis, collaborators shipped samples in one of three forms: frozen whole blood, isolated PBMCs, or DNA extracted from either of those sample types. Here the chain combines TRBV11-3 and TRBJ2-3, with 11 middle bases fitting TRBD2. This clonotype originated in a man in his sixties with active or convalescent COVID-19. Sequenced sample: peripheral blood. The CDR3 corresponds to CASSSRLAGSTDTQYF. The DNA sequence follows: TGTGCCAGCAGCTCCCGACTAGCGGGGTCCACAGATACGCAGTATTTT.